The sequence of this T cell receptor (beta chain) was determined in a study of early T cells in non-severe SARS-CoV-2 infection. Overall study results and limits: Sequences matched to VDJdb favored anti-spike CD8 responses, while private and CD4 specificities were missed.

Molecules of cDNA were individually given unique molecular identifiers that were attached to them. TCRdb fed the 5' RACE reads into MiXCR, producing one record per CDR3 protein. The table lists about 48,000 distinct CDR3 sequences, 7% to 8% of them singletons. This CDR3 has 15 residues. V gave up 5 bases and J gave up 7 bases; unmatched junction bases: 13. Germline lookup yields CDR1 DFQATT and CDR2 SNEGSKA (reference sequence). Turning to this clonotype: Its antigen is not known.

This sequence originates from an adult who was a healthcare worker with PCR-confirmed SARS-CoV-2 infection or an uninfected control (not recorded which). The V call is TRBV20-1, the J call TRBJ2-1, with 8 bases identical to TRBD2. The sequenced material came from whole blood. The CDR3 nucleotides are TGCAGTGCTGGACAGAAACCGGGGGGGCTGAATGAGCAGTTCTTC. Amino acid sequence: CSAGQKPGGLNEQFF.